The T cell receptor (beta chain) under discussion was sequenced for a study of blood T cell repertoires in COVID-19 (dated by TCRdb to about 2020). In terms of the full investigation: The collaborator samples originated in the United States, Italy and Spain and spanned the acute and convalescent phases of COVID-19. The prospective study material was composed of cDNA or gDNA derived from T cells, B-cell-depleted T cells, or PBMCs. Subjects who had been exposed to COVID-19, were actively infected with it, or had recovered from it provided the deeply sampled blood TCRbeta repertoires that made up the dataset. The repertoires were released in a freely available public database intended as a resource for research on the immune response to SARS-CoV-2. Samples were obtained from the ongoing ImmuneRACE study (first 160 participants) and from 1,000 to 1,500 subjects provided by 6 global collaborators. Sample metadata almost always included a de-identified subject ID, COVID-19 status, age in years and sex. HLA class I and class II types, where available, came from metadata supplied by the sample provider rather than from assay-based typing.

Collaborating institutions collected whole blood in K2EDTA tubes following their own protocols. For TCRbeta analysis, collaborators shipped samples in one of three forms: frozen whole blood, isolated PBMCs, or DNA extracted from either of those sample types. Points the paper makes about the study in general: The quantity of clinical and demographic metadata differed by source and by participant and was supplied without curation.

The immunoSEQ Assay, a bias-controlled multiplex PCR, was used to amplify TCRbeta CDR3 regions from genomic DNA. On the authors' methods: Nucleated cell counts per sample were estimated from amplification of reference gene primers within the assay. To quantify the absolute abundance of each unique TCRbeta CDR3 rearrangement, sequence reads were collapsed and filtered. For each sample, productive Simpson clonality was calculated as the square root of Simpson's diversity index across productive rearrangements. TCRdb re-hosts the immuneACCESS table, in-frame sequences only. Its copies lack some clones; in the studies checked, an unresolved V gene accounts for under half of them, and the cause for the rest is not known. D and trimming were read from the DNA, whereas the V and J calls and clone size are those reported in that table. This sample lists more than 200,000 clones; just under 85% were detected once. Together, the top ten hold roughly 10% of the sample.

Worth noting for this clone: Its target antigen remains unknown. No base quality values were provided; no much bigger clone lies one nucleotide off.

From V the trimming removes 5 bases and from J it removes 3 bases, while the gene matches leave 7 bases of the junction unaccounted for. For CDR1 and CDR2, the germline V gene (reference sequence) lists SEHNR and FQNEAQ. The CDR3 runs 14 amino acids, cysteine and phenylalanine included. The DNA shown is the 42-base CDR3, in frame from base 1. This chain joins TRBV7-9 to TRBJ2-7; the junction holds 7 bases that match TRBD1. The sequence came from a man older than 75 with acute or convalescent COVID-19. Input material: peripheral blood. The DNA sequence is TGTGCCAGCAGCGCCTCCGGGACAGTCTACGAGCAGTACTTC. Translated, it reads CASSASGTVYEQYF. The entire variable domain, with the stretches around the CDR3 drawn from the reference TRBV7-9 and TRBJ2-7 proteins, is DTGVSQNPRHKITKRGQNVTFRCDPISEHNRLYWYRQTLGQGPEFLTYFQNEAQLEKSRLLSDRFSAERPKGSFSTLEIQRTEQGDSAMYLCASSASGTVYEQYFGPGTRLTVT.